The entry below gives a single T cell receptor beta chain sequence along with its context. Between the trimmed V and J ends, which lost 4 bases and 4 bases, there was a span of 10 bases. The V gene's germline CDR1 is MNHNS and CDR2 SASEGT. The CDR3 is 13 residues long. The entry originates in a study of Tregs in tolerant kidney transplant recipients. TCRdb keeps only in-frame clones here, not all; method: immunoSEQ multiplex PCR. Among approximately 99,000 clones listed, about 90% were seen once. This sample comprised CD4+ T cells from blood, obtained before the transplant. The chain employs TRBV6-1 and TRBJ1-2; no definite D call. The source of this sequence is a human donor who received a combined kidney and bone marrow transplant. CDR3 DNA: TGTGCCAGCAGTGTTGGCACCTTCTATGGCTACACCTTC. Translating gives CASSVGTFYGYTF.